The 5 T cell receptor beta chains below all came from one sample that was sequenced in a study of T cells after yellow fever vaccination. TCRdb used MiXCR to reprocess the 5' RACE reads, holding one entry per CDR3 protein. This table has approximately 250,000 distinct CDR3 sequences, about 5.2% appearing once. This sample comprised CD4+ T cells sorted from PBMCs, obtained on the day of the yellow fever booster vaccination. Every receptor here comes from a young man who received the YFV17D yellow fever vaccine.

Many counts were recorded for this clonotype. The chain uses TRBV5-5 and TRBJ2-2, with D perhaps TRBD1 or TRBD2 (5 bases each). The CDR3 covers 16 residues. The V gene lost 6 bases and the J gene lost 1 base, with 16 bases spanning the gap. The V gene's germline CDR1 is SGHKS and CDR2 YYEKEE (reference sequence). In nucleotides, the CDR3 is TGTGCCAGCACTGGTGGGGGTACATTGAACACCGGGGAGCTGTTTTTT. Protein: CASTGGGTLNTGELFF.

The V and J genes are TRBV5-1 and TRBJ1-1, with D unresolved. This CDR3 contains 14 residues. Germline loops: CDR1 SGHRS, CDR2 YFSETQ. Trimming removed 2 bases at V and 0 bases at J, with 8 bases between. The CDR3 DNA sequence: TGCGCCAGCAGCTTTACAGATATGAACACTGAAGCTTTCTTT. This sequence encodes CASSFTDMNTEAFF.

The V call is TRBV19, the J call TRBJ2-6; D remains unclear. CDR3 length: 16 amino acids. CDR1 and CDR2 from the germline V gene are LNHDA and SQIVND (reference sequence). The germline V and J ends were trimmed by 5 bases and 2 bases, with 13 bases remaining between them. The CDR3 loop is CASSGLFQAGANVLTF. In DNA, the CDR3 is TGTGCCAGTAGTGGCTTATTTCAAGCTGGGGCCAACGTCCTGACTTTC.

On this clonotype: At one end the junction does not follow the germline gene, possibly because of a read error. The chain has TRBV7-2 and TRBJ2-4; no clear D. This CDR3 comprises 13 residues. Germline-derived CDR1 and CDR2 are SGHTA and FQGNSA. The CDR3 region is CASSLDHRGPRIF. In DNA, the CDR3 is TGTGCCAGCAGCTTAGATCATCGTGGGCCCAGGATCTTC.

There are many counts of this clonotype. This chain joins TRBV6-6 and TRBJ2-7; 7 bases agree with TRBD1. V shed 7 bases and J 1 base; nucleotides not matched to a gene: 7. The length of the CDR3 is 14 residues. Germline V lookup: CDR1 MNHNY, CDR2 SVGAGI (reference sequence). The chain's CDR3 is CASTTTGLSYEQYF. The CDR3 DNA reads TGTGCCAGCACCACGACAGGGTTGTCCTACGAGCAGTACTTC.